This T cell receptor beta chain was documented in a study of shared clonotypes between healthy human individuals. Findings and caveats of the study: Among donors, the sharing of clonotypes was expected to be influenced by sequencing depth.

All donors were Caucasian adults living in Nashville, Tennessee. Clones were read by immunoSEQ multiplex PCR, and TCRdb kept only the in-frame ones, dropping some. The sample holds a few million clones, more than 80% seen once. Concerning this clone: Its antigen is still unknown.

Sequencing used naive CD4+ T cells sorted from blood. Regarding subset: CD45RA+ positively selected. This receptor was obtained from a man younger than 35 in good health.

CDR3 sequence: CASSLGLAPQETQYF. CDR3 DNA sequence: TGTGCCAGCAGCTTAGGGCTAGCCCCCCAAGAGACCCAGTACTTC. The chain has TRBV7-2 and TRBJ2-5, with a possible D match to TRBD2 (5 bases). Germline V gene lookup returns CDR1 SGHTA and CDR2 FQGNSA. Trimming left V 1 base short and J 1 base short, with 10 bases between. CDR3 length: 15 residues.